This T cell receptor (beta chain) emerged from a study of blood T cell repertoires in COVID-19. V was pared by 4 bases and J by 2 bases, with 5 bases of the junction left unmatched. Germline V gene sequence: CDR1 SGHNT, CDR2 YYREEE (reference sequence). The CDR3 covers 15 residues. Sequencing was performed with immunoSEQ multiplex PCR; in TCRdb, only in-frame clones are kept and a portion is missing. The data contain 120,000 or so clones, 87% of them singletons. The sample taken for sequencing was peripheral blood. The receptor comes from a human donor in a cohort sampled during active COVID-19. The rearrangement uses TRBV5-4 and TRBJ2-3; TRBD1 agrees at 9 bases. The CDR3 DNA reads TGTGCCAGCAGCCCCGGGACAGGGACCACAGATACGCAGTATTTT. As protein: CASSPGTGTTDTQYF.